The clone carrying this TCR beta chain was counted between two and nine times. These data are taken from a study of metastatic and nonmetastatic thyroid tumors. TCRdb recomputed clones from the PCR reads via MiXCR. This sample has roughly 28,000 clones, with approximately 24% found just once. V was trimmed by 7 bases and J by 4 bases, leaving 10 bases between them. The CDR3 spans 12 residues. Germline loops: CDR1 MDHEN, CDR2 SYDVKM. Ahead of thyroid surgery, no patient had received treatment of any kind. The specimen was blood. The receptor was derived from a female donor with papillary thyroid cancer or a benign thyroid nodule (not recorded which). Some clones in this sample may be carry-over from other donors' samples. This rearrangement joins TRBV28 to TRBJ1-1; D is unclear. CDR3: CASTRGITEAFF. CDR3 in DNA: TGTGCCAGCACTCGGGGTATCACTGAAGCTTTCTTT.